The clone carrying this TCR beta chain was observed a few times. The antigen is not known. This CDR3 is 15 amino acids long. Deletions cut 6 bases from V and 0 bases from J, with 14 bases between. The V gene's germline CDR1 is MNHEY and CDR2 SVGEGT. Oncomine TCR Beta short-read sequencing was applied to DNA from cultured CD4+ T cells. Cultures of CD4+ T cells served as the source for extracting genomic DNA. TCRdb reprocessed the PCR reads with MiXCR, giving one entry per CDR3 protein. The repertoire holds roughly 20,000 distinct CDR3 sequences, with around two fifths as singletons. The data were obtained in a study of vaccination and CD4 T cells after COVID-19. Whole-study context: As a positive control, some control cultures were given a CEFX pool, while others were given an HIV-1 Nef pool or no peptide.

Specified treatment: roughly 10-day PBMC culture with coronavirus spike peptide pools or control peptides (ViraFEST assay). ViraFEST used peptide pools to expand antigen-specific T cells and subsequently sequenced their TCRs. The authors replaced half the medium with fresh IL-2 medium on days 3 and 7. The chain joins TRBV6-2 or TRBV6-3 to TRBJ1-1; D possibly corresponds to TRBD1 (5 bases). Here the sequenced sample was CD4+ T cells from blood, cultured in vitro, taken after SARS-CoV-2 vaccination. This sequence originates from a human donor who had recovered from COVID-19. The CDR3 sequence is CASSPTAPMNTEAFF. CDR3 bases: TGTGCCAGCAGCCCGACAGCCCCGATGAACACTGAAGCTTTCTTT.